The sample holds one count of the clone carrying this T cell receptor (beta chain). This sample was included in a study of blood T cell repertoires in COVID-19. The data were produced by immunoSEQ multiplex PCR, yet TCRdb's version contains in-frame clones alone and is incomplete. The table includes about 190,000 clones, roughly 85% detected once. There are 17 residues in the CDR3. In germline, CDR1 is MDHEN, CDR2 SYDVKM. With V trimmed by 1 base and J by 1 base, 7 bases remained unmatched. The chain combines TRBV28 with TRBJ1-3, with 7 nucleotides matching TRBD1. The sequence was collected from a woman of 80 years or more with acute or convalescent COVID-19. Sequenced input: peripheral blood. The CDR3 protein is CASSLFSGQPSGNTIYF. The CDR3 DNA is TGTGCCAGCAGTTTATTTTCGGGACAGCCTTCTGGAAACACCATATATTTT.